The sequence of this TCR beta chain was determined in a study of blood T cells in healthy people across ages. Looked up from germline, CDR1 is MNHNS and CDR2 is SASEGT. This CDR3 comprises 16 residues. Concerning this clonotype: The junction departs from germline at one end; a sequencing error may be responsible.

Combining a sample-barcoded 5' primer with a J-beta primer mix, a second PCR ran for 7 to 11 cycles. TCRdb redid the calling of the 5' RACE reads with MiXCR, one entry per CDR3 protein. The sample lists approximately 690,000 distinct CDR3 sequences; approximately 40% were seen once. The TCR originated in a man older than 75 in good health. The sequencing input was blood. The chain combines TRBV6-1 with TRBJ2-5; TRBD2 aligns across 10 bases. The CDR3 DNA sequence: TGCGCCAGCAGACCGACCTCTAGCGGGGGCGAAGAGACCCAGTACTTC. This encodes CASRPTSSGGEETQYF.